A selection of T cell receptor beta chains follows, all from one sample in a study of response to subunit inactivated influenza vaccine. MiXCR was run by TCRdb on the RT-PCR reads, yielding one entry per CDR3 protein. The sample contains around 520,000 distinct CDR3 sequences, 25% of which appear only once. Sequenced here: CD4+ T cells sorted from PBMCs, sampled less than 6 days after vaccination. These receptor sequences come from a man between 50 and 59 years old who received an inactivated influenza vaccine. Each CDR3 is given with its conserved first and last residue. The D gene is left open where the match is weak. The listing skips clone size in some rows; elsewhere it reads once, few, many or a size class.

size: few
V: TRBV4-1
length: 17
J: TRBJ2-1
D: -
CDR3: CASSPTPTISSDNEQFF
DNA: TGCGCCAGCAGCCCAACGCCGACGATTTCTAGCGACAATGAGCAGTTCTTC

size: -
V: TRBV12-3/TRBV12-4
length: 14
J: TRBJ1-2
D: TRBD1
CDR3: CASSSPGQGTSYTF
DNA: TGTGCCAGCAGTTCCCCGGGACAGGGGACGAGCTACACCTTC

size: few
V: TRBV29-1
length: 14
J: TRBJ2-7
D: TRBD2
CDR3: CSAGLAGGVYEQYF
DNA: TGCAGCGCCGGACTAGCGGGGGGGGTCTACGAGCAGTACTTC

size: -
V: TRBV5-1
length: 18
J: TRBJ2-2
D: TRBD2
CDR3: CASSLSGLAISSTGELFF
DNA: TGCGCCAGCAGCTTATCGGGACTAGCAATCTCGTCCACCGGGGAGCTGTTTTTT

size: many
V: TRBV7-3
length: 14
J: TRBJ1-1
D: -
CDR3: CASSPGTMNTEAFF
DNA: TGTGCCAGCAGCCCGGGGACAATGAACACTGAAGCTTTCTTT

size: few
V: TRBV12-3/TRBV12-4
length: 15
J: TRBJ1-5
D: TRBD1
CDR3: CASRSTGDRNQPQHF
DNA: TGTGCCAGCAGGTCAACAGGGGACCGCAATCAGCCCCAGCATTTT

size: -
V: TRBV7-2
length: 15
J: TRBJ2-2
D: -
CDR3: CASSVGTANTGELFF
DNA: TGTGCCAGCAGCGTAGGGACGGCGAACACCGGGGAGCTGTTTTTT

size: -
V: TRBV5-1
length: 17
J: TRBJ2-2
D: -
CDR3: CASSEGVWTKNTGELFF
DNA: TGCGCCAGCAGCGAAGGTGTTTGGACAAAGAACACCGGGGAGCTGTTTTTT

size: few
V: TRBV20-1
length: 13
J: TRBJ2-5
D: TRBD1
CDR3: CSASRQGKETQYF
DNA: TGCAGTGCTAGTAGACAGGGAAAAGAGACCCAGTACTTC

size: few
V: TRBV15
length: 17
J: TRBJ2-3
D: TRBD2
CDR3: CATSRYQAGEGTDTQYF
DNA: TGTGCCACCAGCAGATACCAAGCGGGAGAGGGCACAGATACGCAGTATTTT

size: -
V: TRBV7-2
length: 14
J: TRBJ2-5
D: -
CDR3: CASSFGQPGETQYF
DNA: TGTGCCAGCAGCTTTGGACAGCCCGGGGAGACCCAGTACTTC

size: few
V: TRBV7-2
length: 16
J: TRBJ2-7
D: TRBD1
CDR3: CASSLTGTGNYYEQYF
DNA: TGTGCCAGCAGCCTAACCGGGACAGGGAACTACTACGAGCAGTACTTC

size: few
V: TRBV6-5
length: 18
J: TRBJ2-2
D: TRBD1
CDR3: CASSRDREASWGTGELFF
DNA: TGTGCCAGCAGTCGGGACAGGGAAGCATCATGGGGCACCGGGGAGCTGTTTTTT

size: few
V: TRBV12-3/TRBV12-4
length: 14
J: TRBJ1-2
D: TRBD1
CDR3: CASSPQGELYGYTF
DNA: TGTGCCAGCAGTCCACAGGGGGAGTTATATGGCTACACCTTC

size: -
V: TRBV5-4
length: 13
J: TRBJ1-2
D: -
CDR3: CASSLRTVRSYTF
DNA: TGTGCCAGCAGCTTGCGTACCGTTAGGAGCTACACCTTC

size: -
V: TRBV5-5
length: 15
J: TRBJ2-1
D: TRBD2
CDR3: CASSLGTSGDTEQFF
DNA: TGTGCCAGCAGCTTGGGGACTAGCGGCGATACTGAGCAGTTCTTC

size: -
V: TRBV4-1
length: 15
J: TRBJ2-2
D: -
CDR3: CASSQDVTNTGELFF
DNA: TGCGCCAGCAGCCAAGATGTCACGAACACCGGGGAGCTGTTTTTT

size: few
V: TRBV29-1
length: 13
J: TRBJ2-7
D: -
CDR3: CSVGTGQSYEQYF
DNA: TGCAGCGTTGGAACTGGACAGAGTTACGAGCAGTACTTC

size: -
V: TRBV19
length: 15
J: TRBJ1-1
D: -
CDR3: CASSLTGHRDTEAFF
DNA: TGTGCCAGTAGTCTCACGGGACATAGGGACACTGAAGCTTTCTTT

size: -
V: TRBV5-6
length: 15
J: TRBJ1-3
D: -
CDR3: CASSLAGPTGNTIYF
DNA: TGTGCCAGCAGCTTGGCCGGGCCCACTGGAAACACCATATATTTT

size: many
V: TRBV12-3/TRBV12-4
length: 16
J: TRBJ2-7
D: -
CDR3: CASSLVLNQRANEQYF
DNA: TGTGCCAGCAGTTTAGTCTTGAACCAGAGGGCCAACGAGCAGTACTTC

size: -
V: TRBV27
length: 16
J: TRBJ2-1
D: -
CDR3: CASSSAASATRFEQFF
DNA: TGTGCCAGCAGTTCCGCTGCTAGCGCGACGCGCTTTGAGCAGTTCTTC

size: -
V: TRBV12-3/TRBV12-4
length: 15
J: TRBJ2-3
D: -
CDR3: CASTFEQLSTDTRYF
DNA: TGTGCCAGCACCTTCGAACAGCTAAGCACAGATACGCGGTATTTT

size: -
V: TRBV5-6
length: 17
J: TRBJ2-3
D: TRBD2
CDR3: CASSLGITSGGADTQYF
DNA: TGTGCCAGCAGCTTGGGGATAACTAGCGGGGGCGCAGATACGCAGTATTTT

size: -
V: TRBV12-3/TRBV12-4
length: 12
J: TRBJ2-1
D: -
CDR3: CASRVTVNEQFF
DNA: TGTGCCAGCAGGGTCACCGTCAATGAGCAGTTCTTC

size: many
V: TRBV29-1
length: 12
J: TRBJ2-3
D: -
CDR3: CSVYLGGDTQYF
DNA: TGCAGCGTTTACCTTGGTGGAGATACGCAGTATTTT

size: -
V: TRBV7-3
length: 14
J: TRBJ1-5
D: TRBD1
CDR3: CASSFGTGADTQHF
DNA: TGTGCCAGCAGCTTCGGGACAGGGGCAGATACGCAGCATTTT

size: -
V: TRBV7-2
length: 16
J: TRBJ2-1
D: TRBD2
CDR3: CASSQTLAGSYNEQFF
DNA: TGTGCCAGCAGCCAGACACTAGCGGGTTCCTACAATGAGCAGTTCTTC

size: -
V: TRBV12-3/TRBV12-4
length: 15
J: TRBJ1-2
D: -
CDR3: CASSSRDRPNYGYTF
DNA: TGTGCCAGCAGTTCCCGGGACCGACCAAACTATGGCTACACCTTC

size: few
V: TRBV5-1
length: 15
J: TRBJ2-1
D: TRBD1
CDR3: CASSFRDSSRNEQFF
DNA: TGCGCCAGCAGCTTCCGGGACAGCTCTAGGAATGAGCAGTTCTTC

size: few
V: TRBV20-1
length: 14
J: TRBJ2-7
D: TRBD2
CDR3: CSAQTSGRVNEQYF
DNA: TGCAGTGCTCAGACTAGCGGGAGGGTTAACGAGCAGTACTTC

size: -
V: TRBV12-3/TRBV12-4
length: 12
J: TRBJ1-1
D: -
CDR3: CASSLATFKAFF
DNA: TGTGCCAGCAGTTTAGCTACTTTTAAAGCTTTCTTT

size: few
V: TRBV21-1
length: 22
J: TRBJ2-3
D: -
CDR3: CASSKEAGPGLAGGPGTDTQYF
DNA: TGTGCCAGCAGCAAAGAAGCAGGGCCGGGACTAGCGGGAGGGCCGGGCACAGATACGCAGTATTTT

size: -
V: TRBV6-2/TRBV6-3
length: 13
J: TRBJ2-7
D: TRBD1
CDR3: CASSWTGIYEQYF
DNA: TGTGCCAGCAGTTGGACAGGGATCTACGAGCAGTACTTC

size: -
V: TRBV5-1
length: 15
J: TRBJ2-3
D: -
CDR3: CASSLAGLSTDTQYF
DNA: TGCGCCAGCAGCTTGGCCGGACTGAGCACAGATACGCAGTATTTT

size: few
V: TRBV2
length: 13
J: TRBJ2-1
D: TRBD1
CDR3: CASSPGQGYEQFF
DNA: TGTGCCAGCAGTCCCGGACAGGGTTATGAGCAGTTCTTC

size: -
V: TRBV12-3/TRBV12-4
length: 12
J: TRBJ1-6
D: -
CDR3: CASSRINSPLHF
DNA: TGTGCCAGCAGTCGTATTAATTCACCCCTCCACTTT

size: few
V: TRBV9
length: 14
J: TRBJ1-2
D: -
CDR3: CASSVAPQEGRYTF
DNA: TGTGCCAGCAGCGTAGCGCCCCAGGAGGGTCGCTACACCTTC

size: -
V: TRBV4-3
length: 15
J: TRBJ1-1
D: -
CDR3: CASSQDRYRDTEAFF
DNA: TGCGCCAGCAGCCAAGATAGGTACAGGGACACTGAAGCTTTCTTT

size: few
V: TRBV6-2/TRBV6-3
length: 13
J: TRBJ1-5
D: TRBD1
CDR3: CASTDTGDQPQHF
DNA: TGTGCCAGCACCGATACAGGGGATCAGCCCCAGCATTTT

size: -
V: TRBV28
length: 18
J: TRBJ2-3
D: TRBD2
CDR3: CASSFSWREGDSTDTQYF
DNA: TGTGCCAGCAGTTTCTCTTGGCGGGAGGGTGACAGCACAGATACGCAGTATTTT

size: few
V: TRBV20-1
length: 13
J: TRBJ2-1
D: TRBD2
CDR3: CSLGLAGGPEQFF
DNA: TGCAGTCTCGGGCTAGCGGGGGGGCCTGAGCAGTTCTTC

size: few
V: TRBV4-2
length: 17
J: TRBJ2-5
D: -
CDR3: CASSQDPGAGFQETQYF
DNA: TGTGCCAGCAGCCAAGACCCCGGCGCCGGCTTCCAAGAGACCCAGTACTTC

size: few
V: TRBV28
length: 15
J: TRBJ2-5
D: TRBD1
CDR3: CASRMQGQGQETQYF
DNA: TGTGCCAGCAGAATGCAGGGACAGGGACAAGAGACCCAGTACTTC

size: few
V: TRBV7-2
length: 13
J: TRBJ2-1
D: TRBD2
CDR3: CASRLAGGPRKFF
DNA: TGTGCCAGCAGACTAGCGGGGGGCCCTCGTAAGTTCTTC